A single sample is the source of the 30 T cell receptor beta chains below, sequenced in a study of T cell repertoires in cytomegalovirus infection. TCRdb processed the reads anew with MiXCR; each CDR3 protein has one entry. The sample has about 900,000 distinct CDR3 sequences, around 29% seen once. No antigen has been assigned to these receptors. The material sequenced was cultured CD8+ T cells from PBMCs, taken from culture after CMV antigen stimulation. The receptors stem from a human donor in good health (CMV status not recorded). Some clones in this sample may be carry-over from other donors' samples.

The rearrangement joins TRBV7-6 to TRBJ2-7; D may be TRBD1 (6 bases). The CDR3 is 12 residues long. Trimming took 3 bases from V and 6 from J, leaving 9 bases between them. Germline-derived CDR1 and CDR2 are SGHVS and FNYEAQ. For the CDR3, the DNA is TGTGCCAGCAGCTTCAGGGGTGGCGAGCAGTACGTC. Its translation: CASSFRGGEQYV.

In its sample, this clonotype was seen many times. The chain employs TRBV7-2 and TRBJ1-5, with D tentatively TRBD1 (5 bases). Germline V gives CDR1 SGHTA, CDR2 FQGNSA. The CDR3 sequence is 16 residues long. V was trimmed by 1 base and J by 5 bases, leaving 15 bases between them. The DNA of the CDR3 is TGTGCCAGCAGCTTAGTAAGAAGGGGAGTTTATCAGCCCCAGCATTTT. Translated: CASSLVRRGVYQPQHF.

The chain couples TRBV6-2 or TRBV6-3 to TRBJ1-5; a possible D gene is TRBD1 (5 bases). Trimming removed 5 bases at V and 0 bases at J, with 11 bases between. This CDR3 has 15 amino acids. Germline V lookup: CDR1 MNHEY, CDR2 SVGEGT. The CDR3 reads CASSEMTDSNQPQHF. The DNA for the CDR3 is TGTGCCAGCAGTGAGATGACAGATAGCAATCAGCCCCAGCATTTT.

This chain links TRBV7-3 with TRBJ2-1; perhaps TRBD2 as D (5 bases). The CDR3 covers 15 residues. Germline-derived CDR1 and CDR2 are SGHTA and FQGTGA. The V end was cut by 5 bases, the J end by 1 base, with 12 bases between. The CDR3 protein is CASSDRDGSYNEQFF. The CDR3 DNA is TGTGCCAGCAGCGACCGGGATGGATCCTACAATGAGCAGTTCTTC.

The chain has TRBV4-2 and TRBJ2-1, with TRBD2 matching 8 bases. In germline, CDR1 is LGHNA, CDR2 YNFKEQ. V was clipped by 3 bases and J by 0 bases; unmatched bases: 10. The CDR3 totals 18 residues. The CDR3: CASSQPLRGGDSYNEQFF. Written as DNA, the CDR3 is TGTGCCAGCAGCCAGCCTCTTCGGGGGGGGGACTCCTACAATGAGCAGTTCTTC.

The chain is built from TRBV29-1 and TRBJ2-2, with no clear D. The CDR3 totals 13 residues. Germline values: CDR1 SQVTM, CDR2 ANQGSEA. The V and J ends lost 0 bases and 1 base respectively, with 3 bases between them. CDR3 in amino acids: CSVEEGNTGELFF. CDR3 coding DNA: TGCAGCGTTGAAGAGGGGAACACCGGGGAGCTGTTTTTT.

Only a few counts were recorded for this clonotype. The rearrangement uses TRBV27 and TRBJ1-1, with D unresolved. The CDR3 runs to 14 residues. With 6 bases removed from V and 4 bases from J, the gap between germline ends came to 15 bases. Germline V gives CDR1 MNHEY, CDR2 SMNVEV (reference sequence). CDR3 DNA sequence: TGTGCCAGCAGCCTCCGGGCGGGAGTCACTGAAGCTTTCTTT. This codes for CASSLRAGVTEAFF.

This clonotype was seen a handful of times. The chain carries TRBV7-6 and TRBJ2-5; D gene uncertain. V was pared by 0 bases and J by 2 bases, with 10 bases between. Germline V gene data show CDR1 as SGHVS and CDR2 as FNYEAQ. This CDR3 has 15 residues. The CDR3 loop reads CASSLAGSVQETQYF. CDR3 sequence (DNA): TGTGCCAGCAGCTTAGCTGGCAGCGTACAAGAGACCCAGTACTTC.

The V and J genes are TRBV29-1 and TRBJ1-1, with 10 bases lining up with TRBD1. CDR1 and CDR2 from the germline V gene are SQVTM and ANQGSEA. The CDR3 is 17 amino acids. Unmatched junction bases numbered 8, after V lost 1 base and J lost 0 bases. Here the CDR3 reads CSVEAVGQGEMNTEAFF. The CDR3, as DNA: TGCAGCGTTGAAGCCGTCGGACAGGGGGAAATGAACACTGAAGCTTTCTTT.

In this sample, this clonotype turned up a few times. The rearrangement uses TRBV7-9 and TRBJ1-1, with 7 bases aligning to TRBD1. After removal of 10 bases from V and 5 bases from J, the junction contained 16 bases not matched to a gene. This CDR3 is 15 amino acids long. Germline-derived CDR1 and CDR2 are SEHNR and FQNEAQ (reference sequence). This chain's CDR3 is CATLSQGGGRTEAFF. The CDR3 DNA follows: TGTGCCACCCTTTCTCAAGGAGGGGGCAGGACTGAAGCTTTCTTT.

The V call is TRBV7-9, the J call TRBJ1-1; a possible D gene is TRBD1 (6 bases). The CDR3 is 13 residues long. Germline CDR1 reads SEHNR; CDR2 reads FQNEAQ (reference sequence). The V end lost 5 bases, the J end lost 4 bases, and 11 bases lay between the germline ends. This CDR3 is CASSPTGITEAFF. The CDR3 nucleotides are TGTGCCAGCAGCCCCACAGGGATCACTGAAGCTTTCTTT.

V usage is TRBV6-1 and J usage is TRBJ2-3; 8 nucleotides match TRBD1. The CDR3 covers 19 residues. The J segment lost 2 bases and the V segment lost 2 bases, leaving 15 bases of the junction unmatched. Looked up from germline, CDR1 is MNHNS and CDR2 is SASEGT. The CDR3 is CASSELRYSGTGPTDTQYF. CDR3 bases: TGTGCCAGCAGTGAATTACGCTATTCCGGGACAGGTCCCACAGATACGCAGTATTTT.

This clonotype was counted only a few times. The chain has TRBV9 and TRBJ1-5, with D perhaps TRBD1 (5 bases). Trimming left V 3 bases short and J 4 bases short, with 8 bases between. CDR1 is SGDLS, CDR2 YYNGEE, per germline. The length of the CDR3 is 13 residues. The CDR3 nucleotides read TGTGCCAGCAGCGCAGGGAATAATCAGCCCCAGCATTTT. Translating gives CASSAGNNQPQHF.

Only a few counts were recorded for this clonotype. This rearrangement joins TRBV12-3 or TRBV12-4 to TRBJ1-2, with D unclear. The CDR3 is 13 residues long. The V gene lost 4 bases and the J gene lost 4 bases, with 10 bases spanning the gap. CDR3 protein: CASSSSQVYGYTF. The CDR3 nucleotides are TGTGCCAGCAGTTCGTCGCAGGTCTATGGCTACACCTTC.

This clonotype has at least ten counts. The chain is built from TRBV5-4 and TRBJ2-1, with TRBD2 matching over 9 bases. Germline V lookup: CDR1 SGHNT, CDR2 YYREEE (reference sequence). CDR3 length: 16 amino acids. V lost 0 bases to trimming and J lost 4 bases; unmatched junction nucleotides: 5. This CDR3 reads CASSLESGGPYNEQFF. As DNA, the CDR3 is TGTGCCAGCAGCTTGGAAAGCGGGGGGCCGTACAATGAGCAGTTCTTC.

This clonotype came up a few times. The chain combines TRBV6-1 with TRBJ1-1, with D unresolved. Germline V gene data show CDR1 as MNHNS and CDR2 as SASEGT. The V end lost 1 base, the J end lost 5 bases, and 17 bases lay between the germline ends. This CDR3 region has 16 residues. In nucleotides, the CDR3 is TGTGCCAGCAGTGAAGGAACGATGGATCGAAGGACTGAAGCTTTCTTT. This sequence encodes CASSEGTMDRRTEAFF.

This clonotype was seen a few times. The CDR3 region is CASSPREVANTEAFF. The CDR3, as DNA: TGTGCCAGCAGTCCCAGGGAAGTCGCGAACACTGAAGCTTTCTTT. The chain carries TRBV9 and TRBJ1-1, with D possibly being TRBD1 (5 bases). With 5 bases removed from V and 1 base from J, the gap between germline ends came to 15 bases. CDR3 size: 15 residues. CDR1 SGDLS and CDR2 YYNGEE come from the germline V gene.

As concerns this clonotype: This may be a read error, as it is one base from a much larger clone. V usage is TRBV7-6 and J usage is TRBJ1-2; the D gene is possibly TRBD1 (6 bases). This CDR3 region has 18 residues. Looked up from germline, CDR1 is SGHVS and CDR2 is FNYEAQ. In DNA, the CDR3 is TGTGTCAGCAGCCCGTTTGAACCAGACAGGCTATCTAACTATGGCTACACCTTC. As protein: CVSSPFEPDRLSNYGYTF.

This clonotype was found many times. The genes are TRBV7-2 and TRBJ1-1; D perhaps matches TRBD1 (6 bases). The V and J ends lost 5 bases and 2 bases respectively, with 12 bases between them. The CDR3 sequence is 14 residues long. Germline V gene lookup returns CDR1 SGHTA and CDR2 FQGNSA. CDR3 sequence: CASSHGQINTEAFF. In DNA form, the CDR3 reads TGTGCCAGCAGCCACGGACAGATAAACACTGAAGCTTTCTTT. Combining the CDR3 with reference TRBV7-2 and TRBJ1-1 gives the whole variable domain GAGVSQSPSNKVTEKGKDVELRCDPISGHTALYWYRQSLGQGLEFLIYFQGNSAPDKSGLPSDRFSAERTGGSVSTLTIQRTQQEDSAVYLCASSHGQINTEAFFGQGTRLTVV.

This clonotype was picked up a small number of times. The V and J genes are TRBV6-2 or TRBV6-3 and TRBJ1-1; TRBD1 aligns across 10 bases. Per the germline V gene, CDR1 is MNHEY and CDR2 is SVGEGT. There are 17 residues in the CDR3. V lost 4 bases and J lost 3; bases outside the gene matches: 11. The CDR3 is CASSFTTRQGADTEAFF. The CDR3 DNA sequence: TGTGCCAGCAGTTTCACAACCCGACAGGGGGCAGACACTGAAGCTTTCTTT.

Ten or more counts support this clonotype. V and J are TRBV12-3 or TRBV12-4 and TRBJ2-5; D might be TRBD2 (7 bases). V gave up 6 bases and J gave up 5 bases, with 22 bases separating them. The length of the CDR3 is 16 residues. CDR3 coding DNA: TGTGCCAGCAGCCCACTCTGGGGGGGGGCCGCCGAGACCCAGTACTTC. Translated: CASSPLWGGAAETQYF.

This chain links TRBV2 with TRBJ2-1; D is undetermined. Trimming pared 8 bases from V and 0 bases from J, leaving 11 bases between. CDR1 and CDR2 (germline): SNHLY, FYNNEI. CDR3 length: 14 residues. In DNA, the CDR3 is TGTGCCAGCTACCTTTTACGCTCCTACAATGAGCAGTTCTTC. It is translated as CASYLLRSYNEQFF. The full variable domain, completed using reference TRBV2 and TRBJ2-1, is EPEVTQTPSHQVTQMGQEVILRCVPISNHLYFYWYRQILGQKVEFLVSFYNNEISEKSEIFDDQFSVERPDGSNFTLKIRSTKLEDSAMYFCASYLLRSYNEQFFGPGTRLTVL.

Here the CDR3 reads CASRTRGTGNTIYF. The DNA for the CDR3 is TGTGCCAGCAGGACCAGGGGAACTGGAAACACCATATATTTT. The V gene is TRBV6-1, the J gene TRBJ1-3; maybe TRBD1 (6 bases). This CDR3 has 14 residues. V was clipped by 6 bases and J by 2 bases, with 11 bases between them. Germline V gene sequence: CDR1 MNHNS, CDR2 SASEGT.

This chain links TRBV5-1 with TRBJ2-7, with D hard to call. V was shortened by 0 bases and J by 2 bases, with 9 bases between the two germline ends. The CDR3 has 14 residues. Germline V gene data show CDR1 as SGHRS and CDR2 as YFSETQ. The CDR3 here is CASSLVPQTYEQYF. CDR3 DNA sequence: TGCGCCAGCAGCTTGGTCCCTCAGACCTACGAGCAGTACTTC.

CDR3 region: CASDGQVSNTGELFF. CDR3 DNA sequence: TGTGCTAGTGATGGACAGGTTTCGAACACCGGGGAGCTGTTTTTT. The rearrangement joins TRBV12-5 to TRBJ2-2; 7 bases match TRBD1. Trimming removed 7 bases from V and 0 bases from J; junction bases left unmatched: 5. Germline CDR1 is LGHNT and CDR2 is FRNRAP. The CDR3 covers 15 residues.

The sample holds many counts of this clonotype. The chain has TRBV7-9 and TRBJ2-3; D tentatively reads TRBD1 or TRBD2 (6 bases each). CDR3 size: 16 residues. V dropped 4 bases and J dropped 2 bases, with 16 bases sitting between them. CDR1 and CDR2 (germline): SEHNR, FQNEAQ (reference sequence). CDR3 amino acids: CASSSRERGPTDTQYF. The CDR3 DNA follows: TGTGCCAGCAGCTCCAGGGAACGGGGGCCCACAGATACGCAGTATTTT.

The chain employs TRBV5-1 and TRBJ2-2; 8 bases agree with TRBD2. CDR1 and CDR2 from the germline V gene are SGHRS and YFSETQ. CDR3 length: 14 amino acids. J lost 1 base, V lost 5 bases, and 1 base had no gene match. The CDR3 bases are TGCGCCAGCAGACTAGCGGTGAACACCGGGGAGCTGTTTTTT. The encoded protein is CASRLAVNTGELFF. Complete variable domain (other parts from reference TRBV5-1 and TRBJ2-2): KAGVTQTPRYLIKTRGQQVTLSCSPISGHRSVSWYQQTPGQGLQFLFEYFSETQRNKGNFPGRFSGRQFSNSRSEMNVSTLELGDSALYLCASRLAVNTGELFFGEGSRLTVL.

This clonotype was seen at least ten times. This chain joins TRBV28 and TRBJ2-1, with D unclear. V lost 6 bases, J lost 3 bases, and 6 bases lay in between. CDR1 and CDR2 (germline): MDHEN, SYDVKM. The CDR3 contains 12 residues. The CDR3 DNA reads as TGTGCCAGCAGCTTACGCTACAATGAGCAGTTCTTC. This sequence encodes CASSLRYNEQFF.

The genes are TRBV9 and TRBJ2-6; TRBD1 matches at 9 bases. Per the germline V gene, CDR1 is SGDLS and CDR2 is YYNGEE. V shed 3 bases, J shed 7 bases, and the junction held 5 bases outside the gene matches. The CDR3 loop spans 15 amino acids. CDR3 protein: CASSAGQGVANVLTF. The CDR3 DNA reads TGTGCCAGCAGCGCGGGACAGGGTGTAGCCAACGTCCTGACTTTC.

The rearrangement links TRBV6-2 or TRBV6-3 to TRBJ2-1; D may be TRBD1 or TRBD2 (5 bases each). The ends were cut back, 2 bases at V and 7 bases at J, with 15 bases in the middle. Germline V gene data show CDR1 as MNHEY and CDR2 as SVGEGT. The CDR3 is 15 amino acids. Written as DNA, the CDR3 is TGTGCCAGCAGTTACGATGAGGGGATGGGGAATGAGCAGTTCTTC. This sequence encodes CASSYDEGMGNEQFF.